This T cell receptor (beta chain) comes out of a study of blood T cell repertoires in COVID-19. Study context: T cells, B-cell-depleted T cells, or PBMCs supplied cDNA or gDNA.

With V trimmed by 5 bases and J by 2 bases, 8 bases remained unmatched. This CDR3 spans 15 amino acids. Germline V gene lookup returns CDR1 SGHVS and CDR2 FQNEAQ. Sequencing was performed with immunoSEQ multiplex PCR; in TCRdb, only in-frame clones are kept and a portion is missing. The table lists 300,000 to 500,000 clones, approximately 88% of them singletons. Sequencing was carried out using PBMCs or T cells enriched from blood (not recorded which). The sequence was collected from a woman aged 25-40 years with acute COVID-19. This sequence joins TRBV7-8 and TRBJ2-7; TRBD1 agrees at 8 bases. As DNA, the CDR3 is TGTGCCAGCAGCCAAGCAGACAGGGGACCCTACGAGCAGTACTTC. Amino acids: CASSQADRGPYEQYF.